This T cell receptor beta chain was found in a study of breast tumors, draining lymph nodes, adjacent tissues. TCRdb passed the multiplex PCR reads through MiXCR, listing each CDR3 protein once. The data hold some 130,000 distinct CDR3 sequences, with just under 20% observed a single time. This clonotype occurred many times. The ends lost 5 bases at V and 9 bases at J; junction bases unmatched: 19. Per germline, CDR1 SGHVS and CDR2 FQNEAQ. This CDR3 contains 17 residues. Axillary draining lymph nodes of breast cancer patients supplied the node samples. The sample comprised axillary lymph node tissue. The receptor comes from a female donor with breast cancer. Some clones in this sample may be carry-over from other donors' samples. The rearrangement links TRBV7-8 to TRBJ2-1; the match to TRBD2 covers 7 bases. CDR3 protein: CASSPRRGLDRQGEQFF. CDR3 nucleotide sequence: TGTGCCAGCAGCCCACGGCGTGGACTAGATCGGCAAGGTGAGCAGTTCTTC.